This T cell receptor (beta chain) was identified in a study of human T cells and chemical hapten exposure. With 2 bases clipped from V and 5 bases from J, the junction kept 15 bases outside the gene matches. The germline gives CDR1 PRHDT, CDR2 FYEKMQ (reference sequence). This CDR3 has 19 residues. Study-level results: There were significantly more large CDR3 similarity clusters among expanded TCRs than among controls. A positive correlation with patch test score was found for PT1 expanded TCR counts.

This clonotype appeared a few times. Its antigen remains unidentified. TCRdb passed the RACE reads through MiXCR, listing each CDR3 protein once. The sample shows some 53,000 distinct CDR3 sequences, approximately 11% of them seen only once. The time point denotes: patch test 1, 2 weeks after DPC sensitization. Stated treatment: therapeutic diphenylcyclopropenone sensitization with weekly scalp DPC. Unfractionated whole blood was the source of the extracted total RNA. Sequencing used whole blood, obtained in connection with sensitization to the hapten diphenylcyclopropenone (DPC). V and J are TRBV13 and TRBJ1-6, with TRBD1 matching over 7 bases. This TCR came from a woman between 40 and 55 years old with alopecia areata. Some clones in this sample may be carry-over from other donors' samples. This chain's CDR3 is CASSLRQGLTKVDNSPLHF. CDR3 DNA sequence: TGTGCCAGCAGCTTAAGACAGGGTCTGACTAAAGTTGATAATTCACCCCTCCACTTT.